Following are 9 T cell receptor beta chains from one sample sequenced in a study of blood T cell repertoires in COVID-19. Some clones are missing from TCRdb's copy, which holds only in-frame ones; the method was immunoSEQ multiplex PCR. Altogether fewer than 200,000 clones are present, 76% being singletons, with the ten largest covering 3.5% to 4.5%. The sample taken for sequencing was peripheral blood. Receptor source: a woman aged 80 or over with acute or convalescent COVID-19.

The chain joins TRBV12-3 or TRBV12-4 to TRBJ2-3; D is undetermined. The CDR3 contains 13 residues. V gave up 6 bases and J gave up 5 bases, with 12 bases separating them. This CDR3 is CASSPYGRDTQYF. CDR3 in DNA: TGTGCCAGCAGCCCGTACGGTCGAGATACGCAGTATTTT.

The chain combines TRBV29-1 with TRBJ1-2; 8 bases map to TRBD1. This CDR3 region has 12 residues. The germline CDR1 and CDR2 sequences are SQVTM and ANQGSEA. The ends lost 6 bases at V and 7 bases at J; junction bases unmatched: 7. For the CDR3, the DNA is TGCAGCGTGGGCAGGGGGCAGGGTGGCTACACCTTC. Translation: CSVGRGQGGYTF.

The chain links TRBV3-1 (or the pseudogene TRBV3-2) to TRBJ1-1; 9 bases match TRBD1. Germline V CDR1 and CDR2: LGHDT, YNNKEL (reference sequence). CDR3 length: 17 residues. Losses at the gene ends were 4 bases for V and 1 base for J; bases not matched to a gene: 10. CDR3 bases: TGTGCCAGCAGCCTTCACAGGGGGCGAATAGAGAACACTGAAGCTTTCTTT. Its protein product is CASSLHRGRIENTEAFF.

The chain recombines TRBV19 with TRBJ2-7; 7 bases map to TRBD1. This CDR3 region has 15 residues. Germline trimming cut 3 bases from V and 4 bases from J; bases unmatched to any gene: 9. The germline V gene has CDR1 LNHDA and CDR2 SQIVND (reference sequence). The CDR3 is CASSITTTGRYEQYF. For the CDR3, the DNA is TGTGCCAGTAGTATTACTACGACAGGGCGATACGAGCAGTACTTC.

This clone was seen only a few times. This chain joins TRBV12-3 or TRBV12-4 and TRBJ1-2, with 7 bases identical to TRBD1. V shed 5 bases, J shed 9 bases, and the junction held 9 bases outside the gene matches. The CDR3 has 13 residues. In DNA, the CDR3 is TGTGCCAGCAGTAATAACAGGGGTAATAGCTACACCTTC. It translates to CASSNNRGNSYTF.

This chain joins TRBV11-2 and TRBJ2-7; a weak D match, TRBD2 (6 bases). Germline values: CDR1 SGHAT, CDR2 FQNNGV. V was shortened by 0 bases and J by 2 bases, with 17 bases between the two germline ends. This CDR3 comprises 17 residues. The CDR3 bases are TGTGCCAGCAGCTTAGATCGGGTGGGGAGGTCGCCCTACGAGCAGTACTTC. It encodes CASSLDRVGRSPYEQYF.

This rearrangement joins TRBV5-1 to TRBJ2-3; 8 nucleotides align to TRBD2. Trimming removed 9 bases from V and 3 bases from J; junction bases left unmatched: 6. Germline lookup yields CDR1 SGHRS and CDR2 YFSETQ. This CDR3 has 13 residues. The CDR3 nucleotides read TGCGCCACCACGCGGGGGGCAACAGATACGCAGTATTTT. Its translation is CATTRGATDTQYF.

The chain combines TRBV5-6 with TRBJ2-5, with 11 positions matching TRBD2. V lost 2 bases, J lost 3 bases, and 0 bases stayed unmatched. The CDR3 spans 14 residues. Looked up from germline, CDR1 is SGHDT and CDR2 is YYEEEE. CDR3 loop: CASSFSGGEETQYF. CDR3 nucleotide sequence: TGTGCCAGCAGCTTTAGCGGGGGGGAAGAGACCCAGTACTTC.

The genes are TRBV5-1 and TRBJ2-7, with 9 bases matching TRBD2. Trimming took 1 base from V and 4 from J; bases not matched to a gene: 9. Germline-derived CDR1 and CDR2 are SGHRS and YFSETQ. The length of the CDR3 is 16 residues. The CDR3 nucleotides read TGCGCCAGCAGCTTGCTAGGCGGGGGGGCTACGTACGAGCAGTACTTC. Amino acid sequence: CASSLLGGGATYEQYF.